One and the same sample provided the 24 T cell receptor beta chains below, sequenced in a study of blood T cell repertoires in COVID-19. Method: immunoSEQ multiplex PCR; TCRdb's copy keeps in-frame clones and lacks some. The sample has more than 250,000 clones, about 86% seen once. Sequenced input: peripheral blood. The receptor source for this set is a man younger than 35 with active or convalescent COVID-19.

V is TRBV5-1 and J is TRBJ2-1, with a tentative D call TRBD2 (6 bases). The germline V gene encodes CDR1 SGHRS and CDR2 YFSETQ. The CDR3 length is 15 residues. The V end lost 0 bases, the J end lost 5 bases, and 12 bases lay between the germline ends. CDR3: CASSLGTGVNNEQFF. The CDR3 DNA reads TGCGCCAGCAGCTTGGGAACGGGGGTCAACAATGAGCAGTTCTTC.

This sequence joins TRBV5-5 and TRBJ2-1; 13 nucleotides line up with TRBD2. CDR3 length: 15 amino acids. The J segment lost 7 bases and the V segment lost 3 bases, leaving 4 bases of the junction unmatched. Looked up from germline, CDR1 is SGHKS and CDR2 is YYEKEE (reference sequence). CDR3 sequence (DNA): TGTGCCAGCAGCTCTGGACTAGCGGGAGTAAATGAGCAGTTCTTC. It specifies CASSSGLAGVNEQFF.

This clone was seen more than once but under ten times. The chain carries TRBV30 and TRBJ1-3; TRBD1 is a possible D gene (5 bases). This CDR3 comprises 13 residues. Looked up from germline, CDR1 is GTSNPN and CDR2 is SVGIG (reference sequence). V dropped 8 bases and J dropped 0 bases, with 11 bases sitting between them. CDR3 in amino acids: CARGHSSGNTIYF. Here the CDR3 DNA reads TGTGCCCGTGGACATAGCTCTGGAAACACCATATATTTT.

As DNA, the CDR3 is TGTGCCAGCAGCTTAGCACTACTAGCGGGGGGGCGCGAGCAGTTCTTC. This translates into CASSLALLAGGREQFF. V and J are TRBV7-9 and TRBJ2-1, with 13 bases fitting TRBD2. The CDR3 sequence is 16 residues long. CDR1 is SEHNR and CDR2 is FQNEAQ in the germline V gene (reference sequence). The trim removed 0 bases at V and 10 bases at J, leaving 6 bases unmatched.

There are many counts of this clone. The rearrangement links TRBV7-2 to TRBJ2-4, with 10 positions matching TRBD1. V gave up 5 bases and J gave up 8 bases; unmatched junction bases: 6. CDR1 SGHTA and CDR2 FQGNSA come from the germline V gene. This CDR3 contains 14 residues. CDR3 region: CASSETGGWDIQYF. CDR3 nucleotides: TGTGCCAGCAGCGAGACAGGGGGCTGGGACATTCAGTACTTC.

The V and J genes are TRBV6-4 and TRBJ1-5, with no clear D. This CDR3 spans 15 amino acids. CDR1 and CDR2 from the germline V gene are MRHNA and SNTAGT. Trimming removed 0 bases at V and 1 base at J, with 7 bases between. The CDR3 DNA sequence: TGTGCCAGCAGTGACTCTAGAGGGAGCAATCAGCCCCAGCATTTT. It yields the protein CASSDSRGSNQPQHF.

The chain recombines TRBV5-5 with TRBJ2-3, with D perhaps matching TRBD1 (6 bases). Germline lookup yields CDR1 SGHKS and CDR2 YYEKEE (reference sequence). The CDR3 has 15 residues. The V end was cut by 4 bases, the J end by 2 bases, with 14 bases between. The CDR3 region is CASSLRGYYTDTQYF. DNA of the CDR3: TGTGCCAGCAGCCTGAGGGGGTATTACACAGATACGCAGTATTTT.

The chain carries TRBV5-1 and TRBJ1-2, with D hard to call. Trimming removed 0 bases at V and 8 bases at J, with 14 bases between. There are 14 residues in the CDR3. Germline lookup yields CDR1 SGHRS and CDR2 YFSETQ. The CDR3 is CASSLAAFGEGYTF. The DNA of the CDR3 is TGCGCCAGCAGCTTGGCGGCATTCGGAGAGGGCTACACCTTC.

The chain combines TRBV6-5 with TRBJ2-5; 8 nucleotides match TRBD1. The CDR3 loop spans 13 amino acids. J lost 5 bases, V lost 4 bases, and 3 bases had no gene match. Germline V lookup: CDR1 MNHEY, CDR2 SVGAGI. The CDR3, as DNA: TGTGCCAGCAGTTCAGGGGGCCGGGAGACCCAGTACTTC. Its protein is CASSSGGRETQYF.

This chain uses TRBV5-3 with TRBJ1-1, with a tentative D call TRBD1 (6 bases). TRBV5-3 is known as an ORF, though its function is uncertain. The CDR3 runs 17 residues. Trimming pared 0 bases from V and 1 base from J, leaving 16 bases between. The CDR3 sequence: CARSLAERGIKNTEAFF. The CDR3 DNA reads TGTGCCAGAAGCTTGGCCGAGAGGGGGATAAAGAACACTGAAGCTTTCTTT.

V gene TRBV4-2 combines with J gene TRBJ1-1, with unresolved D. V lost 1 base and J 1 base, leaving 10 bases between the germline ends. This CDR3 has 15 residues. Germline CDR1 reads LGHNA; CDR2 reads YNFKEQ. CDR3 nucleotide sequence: TGTGCCAGCAGCCAAGTAACTTTCGGGAACACTGAAGCTTTCTTT. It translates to CASSQVTFGNTEAFF.

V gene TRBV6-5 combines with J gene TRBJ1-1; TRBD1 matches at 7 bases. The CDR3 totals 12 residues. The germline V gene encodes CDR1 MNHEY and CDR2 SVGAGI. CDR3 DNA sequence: TGTGCTCTAGTGCGGGACAGCTATGAAGCTTTCTTT. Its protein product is CALVRDSYEAFF.

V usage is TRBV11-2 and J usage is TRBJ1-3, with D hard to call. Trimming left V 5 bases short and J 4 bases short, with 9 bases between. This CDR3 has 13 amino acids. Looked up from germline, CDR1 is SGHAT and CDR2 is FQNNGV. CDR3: CASSPQTGNTIYF. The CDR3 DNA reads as TGTGCCAGCAGCCCTCAGACAGGAAACACCATATATTTT.

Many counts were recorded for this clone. The CDR3 loop reads CASSPESRYEQYF. In DNA, the CDR3 is TGTGCCAGCAGCCCTGAGAGTCGTTACGAGCAGTACTTC. The chain recombines TRBV3-1 (or the pseudogene TRBV3-2) with TRBJ2-7; no definite D call. The germline V gene has CDR1 LGHDT and CDR2 YNNKEL (reference sequence). The CDR3 sequence is 13 residues long. Trimming took off 4 bases at V and 4 bases at J, with 11 bases between the two ends.

The CDR3 spells CASSVGGSGKSYNEQFF. CDR3 coding DNA: TGTGCCAGCAGCGTTGGGGGTAGCGGGAAGTCCTACAATGAGCAGTTCTTC. V and J are TRBV9 and TRBJ2-1; 8 bases match TRBD2. Germline lookup yields CDR1 SGDLS and CDR2 YYNGEE. With 2 bases clipped from V and 1 base from J, the junction kept 8 bases outside the gene matches. The CDR3 runs to 17 residues.

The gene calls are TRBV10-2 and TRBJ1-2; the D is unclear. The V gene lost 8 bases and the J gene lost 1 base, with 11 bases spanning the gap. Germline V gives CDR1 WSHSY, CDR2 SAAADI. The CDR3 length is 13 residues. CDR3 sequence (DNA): TGCGCCAGCGGAGGGTGGGATAACTATGGCTACACCTTC. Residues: CASGGWDNYGYTF.

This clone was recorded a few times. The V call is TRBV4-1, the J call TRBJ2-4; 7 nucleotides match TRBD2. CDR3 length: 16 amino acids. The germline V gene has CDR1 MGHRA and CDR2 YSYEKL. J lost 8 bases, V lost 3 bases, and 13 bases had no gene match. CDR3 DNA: TGCGCCAGCAGCCAGGAATCGGGGGGTGGAGGAGACATTCAGTACTTC. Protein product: CASSQESGGGGDIQYF.

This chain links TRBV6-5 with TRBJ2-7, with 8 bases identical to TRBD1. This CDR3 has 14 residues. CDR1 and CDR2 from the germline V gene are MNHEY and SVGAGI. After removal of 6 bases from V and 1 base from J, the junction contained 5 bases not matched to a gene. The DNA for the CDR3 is TGTGCCAGCAGCCAGGGGGCCCCTTCCTACGAGCAGTACTTC. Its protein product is CASSQGAPSYEQYF.

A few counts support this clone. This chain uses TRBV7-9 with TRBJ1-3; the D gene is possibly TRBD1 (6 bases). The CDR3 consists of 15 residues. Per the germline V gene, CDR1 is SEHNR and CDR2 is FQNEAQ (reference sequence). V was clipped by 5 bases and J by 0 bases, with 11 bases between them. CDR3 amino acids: CASSPGQHSGNTIYF. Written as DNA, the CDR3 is TGTGCCAGCAGCCCAGGACAGCACTCTGGAAACACCATATATTTT.

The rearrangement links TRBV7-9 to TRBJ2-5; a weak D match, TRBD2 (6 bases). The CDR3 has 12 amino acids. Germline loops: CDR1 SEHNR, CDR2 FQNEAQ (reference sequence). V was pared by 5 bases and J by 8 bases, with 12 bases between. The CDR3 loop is CASSPTAGTQYF. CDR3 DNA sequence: TGTGCCAGCAGCCCGACGGCGGGAACCCAGTACTTC.

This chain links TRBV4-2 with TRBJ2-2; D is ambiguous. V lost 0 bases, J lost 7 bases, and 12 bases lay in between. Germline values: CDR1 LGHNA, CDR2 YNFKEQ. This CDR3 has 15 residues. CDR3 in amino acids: CASSQDGPVGGELFF. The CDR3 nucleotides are TGTGCCAGCAGCCAAGATGGCCCCGTTGGCGGGGAGCTGTTTTTT.

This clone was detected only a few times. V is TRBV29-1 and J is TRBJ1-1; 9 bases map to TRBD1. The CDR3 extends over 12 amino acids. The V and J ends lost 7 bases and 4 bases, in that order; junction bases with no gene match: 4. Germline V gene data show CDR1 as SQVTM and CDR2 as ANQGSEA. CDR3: CSGGQGGTEAFF. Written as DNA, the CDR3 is TGCAGCGGGGGACAGGGTGGCACTGAAGCTTTCTTT. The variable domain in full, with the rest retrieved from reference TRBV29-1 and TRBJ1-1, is SAVISQKPSRDICQRGTSLTIQCQVDSQVTMMFWYRQQPGQSLTLIATANQGSEATYESGFVIDKFPISRPNLTFSTLTVSNMSPEDSSIYLCSGGQGGTEAFFGQGTRLTVV.

CDR3 in amino acids: CASALPPAGVYF. The CDR3 DNA sequence: TGTGCTAGTGCTCTACCCCCCGCGGGGGTGTACTTC. J is TRBJ2-7 and V is TRBV12-5; TRBD2 matches 7 bases. Germline V gives CDR1 LGHNT, CDR2 FRNRAP. J lost 12 bases, V lost 7 bases, and 12 bases had no gene match. CDR3 length: 12 amino acids.

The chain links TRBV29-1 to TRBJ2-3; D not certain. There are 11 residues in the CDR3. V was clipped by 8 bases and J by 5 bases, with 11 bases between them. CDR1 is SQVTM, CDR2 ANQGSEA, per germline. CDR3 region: CSPRSGDTQYF. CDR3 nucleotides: TGCAGCCCCCGGTCGGGAGATACGCAGTATTTT.